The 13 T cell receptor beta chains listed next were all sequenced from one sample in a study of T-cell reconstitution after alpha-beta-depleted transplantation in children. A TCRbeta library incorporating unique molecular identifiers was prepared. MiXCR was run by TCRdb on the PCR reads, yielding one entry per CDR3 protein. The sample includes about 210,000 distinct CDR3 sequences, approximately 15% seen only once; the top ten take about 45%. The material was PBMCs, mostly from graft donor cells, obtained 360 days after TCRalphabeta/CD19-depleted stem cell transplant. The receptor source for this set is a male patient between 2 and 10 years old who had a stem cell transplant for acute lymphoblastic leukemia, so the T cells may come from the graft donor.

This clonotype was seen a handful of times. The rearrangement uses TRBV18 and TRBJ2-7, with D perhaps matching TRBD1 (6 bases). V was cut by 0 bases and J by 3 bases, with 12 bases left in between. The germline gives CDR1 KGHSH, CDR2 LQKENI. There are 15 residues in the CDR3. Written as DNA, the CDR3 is TGTGCCAGCTCACCACCCCTCGGGACATACTACGAGCAGTACTTC. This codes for CASSPPLGTYYEQYF.

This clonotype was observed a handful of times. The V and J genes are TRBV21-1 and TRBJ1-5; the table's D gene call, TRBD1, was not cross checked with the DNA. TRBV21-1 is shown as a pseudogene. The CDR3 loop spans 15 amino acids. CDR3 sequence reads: CASSKDPDSGWPQHF. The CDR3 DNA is TGTGCCAGCAGCAAAGATCCCGACTCCGGTTGGCCCCAGCATTTT.

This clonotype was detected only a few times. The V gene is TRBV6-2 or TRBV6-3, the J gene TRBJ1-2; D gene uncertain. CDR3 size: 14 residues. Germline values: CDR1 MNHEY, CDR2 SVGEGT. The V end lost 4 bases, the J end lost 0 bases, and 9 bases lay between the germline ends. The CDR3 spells CASSWAGANYGYTF. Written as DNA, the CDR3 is TGTGCCAGCAGTTGGGCCGGCGCTAACTATGGCTACACCTTC.

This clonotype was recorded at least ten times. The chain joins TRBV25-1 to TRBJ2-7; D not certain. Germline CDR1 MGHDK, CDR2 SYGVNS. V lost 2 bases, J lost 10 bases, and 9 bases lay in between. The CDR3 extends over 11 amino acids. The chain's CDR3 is CASSEGHYQYF. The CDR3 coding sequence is TGTGCCAGCAGTGAAGGCCATTACCAGTACTTC.

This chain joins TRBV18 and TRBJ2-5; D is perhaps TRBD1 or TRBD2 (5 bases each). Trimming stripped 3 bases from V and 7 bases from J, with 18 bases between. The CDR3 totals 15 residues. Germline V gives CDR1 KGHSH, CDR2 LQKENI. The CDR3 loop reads CASSPPGTAKRTQYF. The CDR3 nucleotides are TGTGCCAGCTCACCGCCCGGGACGGCTAAGAGGACCCAGTACTTC.

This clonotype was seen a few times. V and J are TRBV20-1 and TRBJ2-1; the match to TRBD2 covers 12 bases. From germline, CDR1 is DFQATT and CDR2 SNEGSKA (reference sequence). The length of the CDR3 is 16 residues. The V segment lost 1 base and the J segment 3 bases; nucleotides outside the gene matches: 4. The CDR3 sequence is CSARGRLAGVYNEQFF. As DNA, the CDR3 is TGCAGTGCTAGAGGCCGACTAGCGGGAGTCTACAATGAGCAGTTCTTC.

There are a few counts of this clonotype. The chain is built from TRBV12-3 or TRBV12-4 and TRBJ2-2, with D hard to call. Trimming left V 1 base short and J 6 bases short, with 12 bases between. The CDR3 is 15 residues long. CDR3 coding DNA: TGTGCCAGCAGTTTAGAGTGGGTAGGGCCCGGGGAGCTGTTTTTT. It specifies CASSLEWVGPGELFF.

The CDR3 protein is CASRHKTGGEQYF. As DNA, the CDR3 is TGTGCCAGCAGGCACAAAACGGGGGGAGAGCAGTACTTC. V gene TRBV12-3 or TRBV12-4 combines with J gene TRBJ2-7, with 7 bases identical to TRBD2. With V trimmed by 6 bases and J by 7 bases, 9 bases remained unmatched. The CDR3 loop spans 13 amino acids.

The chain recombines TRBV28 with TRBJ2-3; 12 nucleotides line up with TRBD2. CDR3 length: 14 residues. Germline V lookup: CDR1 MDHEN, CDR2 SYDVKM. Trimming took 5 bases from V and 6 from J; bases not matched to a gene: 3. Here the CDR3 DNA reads TGTGCCAGCAGTGCCGGGACTAGCGGGGATACGCAGTATTTT. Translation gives CASSAGTSGDTQYF.

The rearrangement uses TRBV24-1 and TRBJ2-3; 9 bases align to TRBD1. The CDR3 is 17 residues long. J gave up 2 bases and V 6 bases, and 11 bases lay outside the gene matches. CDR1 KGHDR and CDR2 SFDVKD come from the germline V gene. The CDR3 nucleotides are TGTGCCACCAGTCAAGGAACCGGGACAGGGTACACAGATACGCAGTATTTT. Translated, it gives CATSQGTGTGYTDTQYF.

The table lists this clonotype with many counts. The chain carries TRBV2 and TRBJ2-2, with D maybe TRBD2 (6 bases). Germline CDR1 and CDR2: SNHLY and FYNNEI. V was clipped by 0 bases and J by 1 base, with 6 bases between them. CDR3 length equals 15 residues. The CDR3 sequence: CASSEAGGNTGELFF. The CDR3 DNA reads TGTGCCAGCAGTGAAGCGGGGGGGAACACCGGGGAGCTGTTTTTT.

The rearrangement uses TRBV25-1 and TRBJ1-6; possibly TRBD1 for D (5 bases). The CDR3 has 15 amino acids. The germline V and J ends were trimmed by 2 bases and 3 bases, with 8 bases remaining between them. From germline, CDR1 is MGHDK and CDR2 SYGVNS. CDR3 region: CASSEGDRYNSPLHF. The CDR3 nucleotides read TGTGCCAGCAGTGAAGGGGACCGCTATAATTCACCCCTCCACTTT.

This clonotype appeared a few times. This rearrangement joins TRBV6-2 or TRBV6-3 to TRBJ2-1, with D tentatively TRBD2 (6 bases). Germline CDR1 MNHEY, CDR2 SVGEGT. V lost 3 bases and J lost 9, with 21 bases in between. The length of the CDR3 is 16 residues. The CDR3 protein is CASSYTTRRFGSEQFF. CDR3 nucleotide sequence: TGTGCCAGCAGTTATACGACTAGAAGGTTCGGTAGTGAGCAGTTCTTC.